The 4 T cell receptor beta chains given below trace back to one sample, sequenced in a study of regulatory T cells in long-lasting Graves disease. Libraries of TCR beta came from iRepertoire HTBI primers plus Arm-PCR of CDR3 regions. TCRdb reprocessed the multiplex PCR reads with MiXCR, giving one entry per CDR3 protein. The top ten clones hold 38% of a sample with 320,000 or so distinct CDR3 sequences, approximately 20% of them seen once. Time point: newly diagnosed GD, antithyroid drugs for less than 3 months. RNA from PBMCs was the source of the TCR library. The sequencing here drew on peripheral blood mononuclear cells (PBMCs), taken at new diagnosis, from a patient treated with antithyroid drugs. Receptors originate from a female donor with Graves disease.

Many counts were recorded for this clonotype. V and J are TRBV27 and TRBJ2-7; no firm D call. The length of the CDR3 is 9 residues. V was shortened by 9 bases and J by 4 bases, with 4 bases between the two germline ends. CDR1 and CDR2 (germline): MNHEY, SMNVEV (reference sequence). CDR3 amino acids: CARRYEQYF. DNA of the CDR3: TGTGCCAGGAGGTACGAGCAGTACTTC.

This clonotype was counted only a few times. CDR3 protein: CASSSPRGKRPEAFF. In DNA form, the CDR3 reads TGTGCCAGCAGTTCCCCCCGGGGAAAACGGCCTGAAGCTTTCTTT. The chain combines TRBV28 with TRBJ1-1; D not certain. Deletions cut 4 bases from V and 6 bases from J, with 18 bases between. The CDR3 extends over 15 amino acids. Looked up from germline, CDR1 is MDHEN and CDR2 is SYDVKM.

Comment on this clonotype: A far larger clone is one base from this, pointing to a likely read error. This is likely a read error, given that the CDR3 carries no conserved phenylalanine or tryptophan at its end. V and J are TRBV6-2 or TRBV6-3 and TRBJ2-3; the D is unclear. The CDR3 runs to 14 residues. V dropped 2 bases and J dropped 5 bases, with 11 bases sitting between them. Per the germline V gene, CDR1 is MNHEY and CDR2 is SVGEGT. Here the CDR3 DNA reads TGTGCCAGCAGTTACGGCGGAGACGAAGATACGCAGTATCTT. Encoded protein: CASSYGGDEDTQYL.

This clonotype appeared many times. The chain links TRBV20-1 to TRBJ2-1, with 13 positions matching TRBD2. Losses at the gene ends were 2 bases for V and 8 bases for J; bases not matched to a gene: 6. This CDR3 contains 15 residues. In germline, CDR1 is DFQATT, CDR2 SNEGSKA (reference sequence). As DNA, the CDR3 is TGCAGTGCTAGAACTAGCGGGAGGGGATTGGATGAGCAGTTCTTC. It is translated as CSARTSGRGLDEQFF.